This TCR beta chain was identified during a study of glioma-infiltrating T cells after dendritic cell vaccination. Input was approximately 1.8 ug genomic DNA, or all available if less. Assay used: immunoSEQ multiplex PCR; TCRdb lists only in-frame clones, some missing. The table lists 65,000 or so clones, around nine tenths of them singletons. CDR1 LGHNA and CDR2 YNFKEQ come from the germline V gene. This CDR3 comprises 17 residues. Trimming removed 0 bases from V and 0 bases from J, with 15 bases in between. Time point meaning: after dendritic cell vaccination, including at tumor progression/relapse. Patients had residual fresh-frozen tumor tissue and more than two years of survival data. None of the glioblastoma patients had an isocitrate dehydrogenase mutation.

The clonotype was recovered from a human donor with glioblastoma. The gene calls are TRBV4-2 and TRBJ2-7; D remains unclear. This specimen was blood, taken after dendritic cell vaccination. CDR3 sequence: CASSQDRMVALSYEQYF. CDR3 in DNA: TGTGCCAGCAGCCAAGATAGGATGGTAGCACTCTCCTACGAGCAGTACTTC.